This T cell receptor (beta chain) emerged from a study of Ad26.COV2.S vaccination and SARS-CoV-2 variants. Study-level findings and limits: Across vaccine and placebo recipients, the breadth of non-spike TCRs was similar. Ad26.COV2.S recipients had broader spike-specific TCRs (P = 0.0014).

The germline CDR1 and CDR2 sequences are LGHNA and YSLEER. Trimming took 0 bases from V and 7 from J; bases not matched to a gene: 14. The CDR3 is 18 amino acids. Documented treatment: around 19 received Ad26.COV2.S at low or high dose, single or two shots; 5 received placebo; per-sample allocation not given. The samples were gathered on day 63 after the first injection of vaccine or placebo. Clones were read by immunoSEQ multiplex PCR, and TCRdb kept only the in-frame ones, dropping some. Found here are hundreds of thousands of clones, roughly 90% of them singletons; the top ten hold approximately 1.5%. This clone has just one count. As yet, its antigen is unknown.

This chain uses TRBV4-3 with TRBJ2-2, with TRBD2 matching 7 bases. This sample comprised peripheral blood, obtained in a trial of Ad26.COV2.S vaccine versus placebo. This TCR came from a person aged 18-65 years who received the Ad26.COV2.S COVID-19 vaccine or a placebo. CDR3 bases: TGCGCCAGCAGCCAAGAGGAGGCTCGCCAACGCGGGGGCGGGGAGCTGTTTTTT. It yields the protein CASSQEEARQRGGGELFF.